Listed here is a single T cell receptor (beta chain). Only in-frame clones appear in the TCRdb table, and some are missing; sequencing was by immunoSEQ multiplex PCR. The top ten clones hold roughly 31% of a sample with 30,000 or so clones, 80% to 90% of them seen once. Germline V gene data show CDR1 as SGHDT and CDR2 as YYEEEE. V lost 0 bases and J lost 7, with 10 bases in between. CDR3 length equals 13 residues. This entry is derived from a study of OX40 agonist ivuxolimab in advanced cancers. Turning to the study itself: Eligibility rules accepted prior anti-PD-1, anti-PD-L1 or anti-CTLA-4 therapy, and over 30% had some.

The sequenced sample was CD4+ or CD8+ T cells sorted from blood, obtained in a trial of the OX40 agonist ivuxolimab. The receptor was isolated from an adult with an advanced solid tumor such as melanoma, head and neck, liver or kidney cancer. V and J are TRBV5-6 and TRBJ1-2; D gene uncertain. The CDR3 loop reads CASSLDIEGGYTF. The DNA of the CDR3 is TGTGCCAGCAGCTTGGACATTGAAGGTGGCTACACCTTC.